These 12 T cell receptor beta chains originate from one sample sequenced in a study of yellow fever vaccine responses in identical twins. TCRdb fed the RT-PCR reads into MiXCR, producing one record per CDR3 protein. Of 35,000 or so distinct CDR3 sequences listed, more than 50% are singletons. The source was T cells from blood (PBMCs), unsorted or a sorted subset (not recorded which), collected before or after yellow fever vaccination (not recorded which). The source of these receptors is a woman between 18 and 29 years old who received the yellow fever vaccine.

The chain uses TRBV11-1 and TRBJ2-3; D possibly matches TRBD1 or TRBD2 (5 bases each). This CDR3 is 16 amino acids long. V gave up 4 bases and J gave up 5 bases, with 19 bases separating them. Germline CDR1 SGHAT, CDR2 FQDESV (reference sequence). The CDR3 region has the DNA TGTGCCAGCAGCTCCGGCGGTGGGGGACGCGGAGATACGCAGTATTTT. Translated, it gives CASSSGGGGRGDTQYF.

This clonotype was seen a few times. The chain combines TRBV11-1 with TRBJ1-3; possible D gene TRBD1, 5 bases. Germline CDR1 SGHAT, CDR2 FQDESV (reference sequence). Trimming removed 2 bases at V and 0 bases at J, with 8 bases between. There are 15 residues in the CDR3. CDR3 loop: CASSLSGNSGNTIYF. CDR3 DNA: TGTGCCAGCAGCTTATCAGGGAACTCTGGAAACACCATATATTTT.

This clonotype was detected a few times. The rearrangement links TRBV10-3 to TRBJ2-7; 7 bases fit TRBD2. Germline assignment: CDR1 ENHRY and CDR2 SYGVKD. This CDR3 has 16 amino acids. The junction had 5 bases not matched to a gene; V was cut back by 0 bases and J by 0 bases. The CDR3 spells CAISESTGTNSYEQYF. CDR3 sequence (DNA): TGTGCCATCAGTGAGTCTACCGGGACTAACTCCTACGAGCAGTACTTC.

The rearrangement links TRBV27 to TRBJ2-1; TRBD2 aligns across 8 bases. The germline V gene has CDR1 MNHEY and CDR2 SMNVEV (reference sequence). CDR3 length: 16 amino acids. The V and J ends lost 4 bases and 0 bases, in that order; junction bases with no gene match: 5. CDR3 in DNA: TGTGCCAGCAGTTCTACTAGCGGCAGCTCCTACAATGAGCAGTTCTTC. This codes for CASSSTSGSSYNEQFF.

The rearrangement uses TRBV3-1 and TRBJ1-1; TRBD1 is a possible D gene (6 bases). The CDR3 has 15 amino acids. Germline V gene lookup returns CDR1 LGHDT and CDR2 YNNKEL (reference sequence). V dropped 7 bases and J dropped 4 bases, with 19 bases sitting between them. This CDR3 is CASIFGQFGSTEAFF. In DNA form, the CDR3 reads TGTGCCAGCATCTTCGGACAGTTCGGCAGCACTGAAGCTTTCTTT.

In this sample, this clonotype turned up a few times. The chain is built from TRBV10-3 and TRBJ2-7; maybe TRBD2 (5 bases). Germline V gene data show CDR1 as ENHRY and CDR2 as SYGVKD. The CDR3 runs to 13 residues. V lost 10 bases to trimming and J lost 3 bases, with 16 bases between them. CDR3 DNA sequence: TGTGCCACCAATACAGAGCGGATCTACGAGCAGTACTTC. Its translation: CATNTERIYEQYF.

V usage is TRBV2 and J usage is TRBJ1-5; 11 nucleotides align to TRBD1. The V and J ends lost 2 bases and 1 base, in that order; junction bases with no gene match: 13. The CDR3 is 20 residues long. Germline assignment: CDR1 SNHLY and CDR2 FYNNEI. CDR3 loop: CASSEWPWDRGGGSNQPQHF. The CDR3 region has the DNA TGTGCCAGCAGTGAATGGCCCTGGGACAGGGGGGGAGGGAGCAATCAGCCCCAGCATTTT.

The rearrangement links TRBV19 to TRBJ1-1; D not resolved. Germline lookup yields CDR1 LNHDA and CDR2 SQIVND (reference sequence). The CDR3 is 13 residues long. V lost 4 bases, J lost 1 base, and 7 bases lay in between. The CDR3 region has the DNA TGTGCCAGTAGTAATACACCGAACACTGAAGCTTTCTTT. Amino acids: CASSNTPNTEAFF.

The CDR3 sequence: CASSPGTLQYF. In DNA, the CDR3 is TGTGCCAGCAGTCCCGGGACACTACAGTACTTC. V usage is TRBV12-3 or TRBV12-4 and J usage is TRBJ2-5, with D perhaps matching TRBD1 (6 bases). CDR3 length: 11 residues. V lost 5 bases and J 11 bases, leaving 12 bases between the germline ends.

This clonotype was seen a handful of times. This CDR3 is CASSSRDRNTEAFF. The CDR3 DNA follows: TGTGCCAGCAGCTCCCGGGACCGGAACACTGAAGCTTTCTTT. This chain connects TRBV7-9 to TRBJ1-1, with D perhaps matching TRBD1 (5 bases). V was trimmed by 4 bases and J by 1 base, leaving 10 bases between them. The germline gives CDR1 SEHNR, CDR2 FQNEAQ (reference sequence). This CDR3 contains 14 residues.

The CDR3 DNA reads TGCAGCGGACAGGGGAACCAGGGAGAGACCCAGTACTTC. Protein: CSGQGNQGETQYF. J is TRBJ2-5 and V is TRBV29-1; TRBD1 agrees at 8 bases. CDR3 length equals 13 residues. The V segment lost 7 bases and the J segment 4 bases; nucleotides outside the gene matches: 8. Per the germline V gene, CDR1 is SQVTM and CDR2 is ANQGSEA.

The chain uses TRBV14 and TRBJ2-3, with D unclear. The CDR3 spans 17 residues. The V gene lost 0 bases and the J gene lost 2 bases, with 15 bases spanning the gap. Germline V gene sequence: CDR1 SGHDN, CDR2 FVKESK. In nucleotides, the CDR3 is TGTGCCAGCAGCCAAGAGAACGTGAGTCCTGACACAGATACGCAGTATTTT. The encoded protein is CASSQENVSPDTDTQYF.